The 10 T cell receptor beta chains listed next were all sequenced from one sample in a study of a mutant IDH1 vaccine in newly diagnosed glioma. Repertoires were generated with immunoSEQ multiplex PCR, while TCRdb's copy carries only in-frame clones and drops some. The table lists around 100,000 clones, almost 90% of them singletons. Sample time point: week 11, during vaccination. Every vaccine dose comprised 300 ug of mutant IDH1 20-mer peptide plus topical imiquimod. Antigen specificity for these receptors is unknown. The sequencing here drew on PBMCs, taken from a glioma patient whose treatment included an IDH1 peptide vaccine. The source of these receptors is a woman aged 50 to 65 with glioma.

The chain joins TRBV13 to TRBJ2-7, with D perhaps TRBD1 or TRBD2 (6 bases each). The length of the CDR3 is 14 residues. Trimming removed 2 bases at V and 2 bases at J, with 10 bases between. Germline V gene sequence: CDR1 PRHDT, CDR2 FYEKMQ (reference sequence). The CDR3, as DNA: TGTGCCAGCAGCTTAAGAGGGGGGCCCTACGAGCAGTACTTC. Protein: CASSLRGGPYEQYF. The complete variable domain, with remaining parts taken from reference TRBV13 and TRBJ2-7, reads AAGVIQSPRHLIKEKRETATLKCYPIPRHDTVYWYQQGPGQDPQFLISFYEKMQSDKGSIPDRFSAQQFSDYHSELNMSSLELGDSALYFCASSLRGGPYEQYFGPGTRLTVT.

This clone was seen once. This chain connects TRBV5-8 to TRBJ1-3; a weak D match, TRBD1 (6 bases). Per the germline V gene, CDR1 is SGHTS and CDR2 is YDEGEE. Trimming cost V 6 bases and J 0 bases, with 22 bases left between them. This CDR3 region has 18 residues. CDR3 loop: CASTYSPTDRASGNTIYF. CDR3 sequence (DNA): TGTGCCAGCACCTACAGTCCCACGGACAGAGCCTCTGGAAACACCATATATTTT.

V usage is TRBV9 and J usage is TRBJ2-2; 9 positions agree with TRBD2. V was pared by 3 bases and J by 4 bases, with 4 bases of the junction left unmatched. CDR1 is SGDLS, CDR2 YYNGEE, per germline. The CDR3 is made up of 15 amino acids. The CDR3 DNA reads as TGTGCCAGCAGCGCGAGTAGCGGGAGCACCGGGGAGCTGTTTTTT. Protein product: CASSASSGSTGELFF.

The V gene is TRBV28, the J gene TRBJ1-5, with D possibly TRBD1 on 5 matching bases. This CDR3 spans 18 amino acids. The V gene lost 6 bases and the J gene lost 0 bases, with 21 bases spanning the gap. Germline CDR1 and CDR2: MDHEN and SYDVKM. CDR3 nucleotides: TGTGCCAGCAGAACTGCCTCGGGGGGGTTGGGTAGCAATCAGCCCCAGCATTTT. Translating gives CASRTASGGLGSNQPQHF.

The chain has TRBV18 and TRBJ2-3, with D perhaps TRBD2 (6 bases). The CDR3 loop spans 13 amino acids. Looked up from germline, CDR1 is KGHSH and CDR2 is LQKENI. Trimming cost V 3 bases and J 3 bases, with 7 bases left between them. CDR3 sequence: CASSPLATDTQYF. In nucleotides, the CDR3 is TGTGCCAGCTCACCCCTAGCGACAGATACGCAGTATTTT.

The chain employs TRBV11-2 and TRBJ1-1; D is perhaps TRBD1 (5 bases). Germline CDR1 reads SGHAT; CDR2 reads FQNNGV. This CDR3 has 16 amino acids. The ends were cut back, 4 bases at V and 3 bases at J, with 18 bases in the middle. The CDR3 sequence: CASSSRDGAVDTEAFF. In DNA form, the CDR3 reads TGTGCCAGCAGCTCCCGGGACGGGGCCGTGGACACTGAAGCTTTCTTT.

V and J are TRBV28 and TRBJ1-5; possibly TRBD1 for D (6 bases). Germline V CDR1 and CDR2: MDHEN, SYDVKM. V lost 1 base, J lost 8 bases, and 18 bases lay in between. CDR3 size: 16 residues. CDR3 nucleotides: TGTGCCAGCAGTTTATTGGGCTTGAGGGGGAAGGAGCCCCAGCATTTT. This translates into CASSLLGLRGKEPQHF.

The genes are TRBV7-8 and TRBJ1-5; the D gene is possibly TRBD1 (5 bases). Germline V gives CDR1 SGHVS, CDR2 FQNEAQ. This CDR3 is 17 amino acids long. V was trimmed by 5 bases and J by 3 bases, leaving 20 bases between them. CDR3 nucleotide sequence: TGTGCCAGCAGCCCGTACGTGGGGGGATTTGACAATCAGCCCCAGCATTTT. Its translation: CASSPYVGGFDNQPQHF.

The chain joins TRBV14 to TRBJ2-1, with D possibly TRBD2 on 6 matching bases. CDR1 is SGHDN, CDR2 FVKESK, per germline. V lost 0 bases and J 0 bases, leaving 9 bases between the germline ends. This CDR3 is built from 16 residues. CDR3 region: CASSQDRESSYNEQFF. As DNA, the CDR3 is TGTGCCAGCAGCCAAGATCGGGAGAGCTCCTACAATGAGCAGTTCTTC.

V usage is TRBV30 and J usage is TRBJ2-5, with D unclear. Germline V gives CDR1 GTSNPN, CDR2 SVGIG (reference sequence). Trimming cost V 0 bases and J 2 bases, with 10 bases left between them. The CDR3 length is 14 residues. CDR3 loop: CAWSVDHRQETQYF. CDR3 nucleotide sequence: TGTGCCTGGAGTGTGGATCATAGACAAGAGACCCAGTACTTC.